This T cell receptor (beta chain) originates from a study of blood T cells in healthy people across ages. Study-wide results and limits: No conclusive comparison of naive versus antigen-experienced cells was possible with unsorted PBMCs.

The CDR3 has 14 amino acids. Germline V gives CDR1 SEHNR, CDR2 FQNEAQ (reference sequence). J was trimmed by 8 bases and V by 5 bases; bases with no gene match: 11. This clonotype occurred many times. What it binds is unknown. Combining a sample-barcoded 5' primer with a J-beta primer mix, a second PCR ran for 7 to 11 cycles. Every sample gave at least 2.5 million paired-end reads containing CDR3. TCRdb reprocessed the 5' RACE reads via MiXCR and lists one record per CDR3 protein. The data hold roughly 900,000 distinct CDR3 sequences, with about 44% observed a single time. J is TRBJ1-2 and V is TRBV7-9; 7 bases are shared with TRBD1. Sequencing was performed on blood. The clonotype originates from a man aged 25-45 years in good health. The CDR3 loop is CASSGRQGVGGYTF. The CDR3 DNA reads as TGTGCCAGCAGCGGGAGACAGGGCGTTGGGGGCTACACCTTC.